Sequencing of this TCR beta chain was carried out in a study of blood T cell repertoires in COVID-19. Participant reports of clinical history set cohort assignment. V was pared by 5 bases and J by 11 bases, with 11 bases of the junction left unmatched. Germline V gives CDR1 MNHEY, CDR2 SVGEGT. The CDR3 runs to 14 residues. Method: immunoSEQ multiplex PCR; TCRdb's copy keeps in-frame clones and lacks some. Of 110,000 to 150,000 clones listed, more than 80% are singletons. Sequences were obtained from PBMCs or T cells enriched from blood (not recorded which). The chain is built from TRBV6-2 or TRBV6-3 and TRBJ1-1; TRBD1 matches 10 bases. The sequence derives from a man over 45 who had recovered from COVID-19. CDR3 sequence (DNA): TGTGCCAGCAGTCTCGGGACAGGGGAACTTCGGGCTTTCTTT. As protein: CASSLGTGELRAFF.